Below are 10 T cell receptor beta chains sequenced from a single sample in a study of beta chain features in type 1 diabetes. Expressed TCRB transcripts got sequenced, as all isolated RNA was reverse transcribed. Method: immunoSEQ multiplex PCR; TCRdb's copy keeps in-frame clones and lacks some. The profile shows some 220,000 clones, 9.5% to 13% of them singletons. The sample taken for sequencing was central memory CD4+ T cells from blood. The receptors were gathered from a man aged 18 to 30 in good health.

This clone occurred a few times. Other DNA sequences within the sample encode an identical CDR3. This sequence joins TRBV5-4 and TRBJ2-1; no clear D. Trimming took off 2 bases at V and 0 bases at J, with 6 bases between the two ends. Germline V gene sequence: CDR1 SGHNT, CDR2 YYREEE (reference sequence). The CDR3 contains 14 residues. This CDR3 reads CASSLRSSYNEQFF. As DNA, the CDR3 is TGTGCCAGCAGCTTACGTAGCTCCTACAATGAGCAGTTCTTC.

This clone was seen a few times. This chain links TRBV25-1 with TRBJ1-1; TRBD1 is a possible D gene (5 bases). This CDR3 region has 13 residues. Between the trimmed V and J ends, which lost 4 bases and 4 bases, there was a span of 10 bases. The V gene's germline CDR1 is MGHDK and CDR2 SYGVNS. CDR3 loop: CASSAQGGTEAFF. CDR3 nucleotides: TGTGCCAGCAGTGCCCAGGGAGGCACTGAAGCTTTCTTT.

The chain joins TRBV7-9 to TRBJ1-2; 8 bases agree with TRBD1. With 4 bases clipped from V and 6 bases from J, the junction kept 4 bases outside the gene matches. Germline V gene lookup returns CDR1 SEHNR and CDR2 FQNEAQ (reference sequence). This CDR3 has 13 residues. CDR3 region: CASSWGQEDGYTF. CDR3 DNA sequence: TGTGCCAGCAGCTGGGGACAGGAGGATGGCTACACCTTC.

This clone was counted between two and nine times. This may be a read error: a much more frequent sequence differs by one nucleotide. This chain connects TRBV2 to TRBJ1-2; 8 positions agree with TRBD1. The CDR3 totals 11 residues. From germline, CDR1 is SNHLY and CDR2 FYNNEI. With 6 bases clipped from V and 8 bases from J, the junction kept 2 bases outside the gene matches. The CDR3 loop is CASSPGGGYTF. In nucleotides, the CDR3 is TGTGCCAGCAGCCCAGGGGGCGGCTACACCTTC. The whole variable domain, remainder taken from reference TRBV2 and TRBJ1-2, is EPEVTQTPSHQVTQMGQEVILRCVPISNHLYFYWYRQILGQKVEFLVSFYNNEISEKSEIFDDQFSVERPDGSNFTLKIRSTKLEDSAMYFCASSPGGGYTFGSGTRLTVV.

Turning to this clone: An end of the junction does not agree with germline; a read error may underlie this. The chain joins TRBV5-4 to TRBJ2-7; possibly TRBD1 for D (6 bases). CDR1 SGHNT and CDR2 YYREEE come from the germline V gene (reference sequence). The CDR3 contains 16 residues. The CDR3 sequence: CASSQGTNRVVGGQYF. CDR3 nucleotides: TGCGCCAGCAGCCAAGGAACCAACAGGGTAGTCGGTGGGCAGTACTTC. Together with reference TRBV5-4 and TRBJ2-7, the CDR3 gives the full variable domain: ETGVTQSPTHLIKTRGQQVTLRCSSQSGHNTVSWYQQALGQGPQFIFQYYREEENGRGNFPPRFSGLQFPNYSSELNVNALELDDSALYLCASSQGTNRVVGGQYFGPGTRLTVT.

In this sample, this clone turned up a few times. This chain joins TRBV27 and TRBJ1-4; D is uncertain. Germline V gives CDR1 MNHEY, CDR2 SMNVEV (reference sequence). The length of the CDR3 is 13 residues. With 3 bases removed from V and 11 bases from J, the gap between germline ends came to 13 bases. The DNA of the CDR3 is TGTGCCAGCAGTTTGGACTGGGATTCGAAACTGTTTTTT. Translated, it gives CASSLDWDSKLFF.

This clone was counted only a few times. The chain joins TRBV9 to TRBJ2-1; no definite D call. The CDR3 sequence is 13 residues long. V was shortened by 4 bases and J by 3 bases, with 8 bases between the two germline ends. Germline CDR1 SGDLS, CDR2 YYNGEE. The CDR3 DNA is TGTGCCAGCAGCCCCCGAATCTACAATGAGCAGTTCTTC. It yields the protein CASSPRIYNEQFF.

This clone occurred a few times. The gene calls are TRBV7-8 and TRBJ1-5, with a tentative D call TRBD1 (5 bases). The germline CDR1 and CDR2 sequences are SGHVS and FQNEAQ. This CDR3 contains 15 residues. Trimming took 5 bases from V and 0 from J, leaving 11 bases between them. The CDR3 sequence: CASSKGTSSNQPQHF. DNA of the CDR3: TGTGCCAGCAGCAAGGGGACCTCTAGCAATCAGCCCCAGCATTTT.

The rearrangement uses TRBV29-1 and TRBJ2-5; the match to TRBD2 covers 11 bases. The V gene's germline CDR1 is SQVTM and CDR2 ANQGSEA. The CDR3 is 17 residues long. The trim removed 5 bases at V and 5 bases at J, leaving 16 bases unmatched. The CDR3 sequence: CSVFGTSGSPLTETQYF. The CDR3 DNA sequence: TGCAGCGTTTTTGGCACTAGCGGGAGCCCCCTTACTGAGACCCAGTACTTC.

As regards this clone: At the DNA level, this CDR3 is encoded by other sequences in the same sample as well. This rearrangement joins TRBV28 to TRBJ2-6, with TRBD2 matching 7 bases. Germline V gene data show CDR1 as MDHEN and CDR2 as SYDVKM. With 2 bases clipped from V and 2 bases from J, the junction kept 0 bases outside the gene matches. The CDR3 has 15 amino acids. The CDR3 coding sequence is TGTGCCAGCAGTTTAAGCGGGGCTGGGGCCAACGTCCTGACTTTC. Translation gives CASSLSGAGANVLTF.